Listed below are T cell receptor beta chains from one sample, sequenced in a study of T cell responses to AZD1222 COVID-19 vaccine. Using immunoSEQ multiplex PCR, the repertoire was profiled, and TCRdb retains in-frame clones only, with some absent. The data show 150,000 or so clones, about nine tenths seen once. The source material was peripheral blood, sampled 28 days after the second AZD1222 dose. The receptors come from an adult who received the AZD1222 COVID-19 vaccine. Each CDR3 is given without its conserved first and last residue. Fields, in order: J gene, CDR3 length, V gene, CDR3 protein.

TRBJ1-3	11	TRBV12-3/TRBV12-4	ASTMNAGNTIY
TRBJ2-7	8	TRBV20-1	SAQGHEQY
TRBJ2-1	12	TRBV5-5	ASSFGAGAIEQF
TRBJ1-5	13	TRBV19	ASSMGQGGVQPQH
TRBJ1-6	11	TRBV11-3	ASSLGWDSPLH
TRBJ2-1	12	TRBV18	ASSRGGSGNEQF
TRBJ1-2	16	TRBV13	ASSNRLLLGTAPYGYT
TRBJ2-3	11	TRBV7-3	ASSFGRRDTQY
TRBJ1-1	13	TRBV7-9	ASIRTGVENTEAF
TRBJ1-2	15	TRBV3-1/TRBV3-2	ASSQELGAGAMYGYT
TRBJ2-3	13	TRBV6-5	ASRVIGQSTDTQY
TRBJ1-5	13	TRBV6-5	ASKGRAGSNQPQH
TRBJ2-7	10	TRBV30	AWSSRWGEQY
TRBJ1-1	13	TRBV7-9	ASSPDRTMNTEAF
TRBJ2-1	11	TRBV7-8	ASSHNREDEQF
TRBJ2-1	14	TRBV5-1	ASSLPYPSSYNEQF